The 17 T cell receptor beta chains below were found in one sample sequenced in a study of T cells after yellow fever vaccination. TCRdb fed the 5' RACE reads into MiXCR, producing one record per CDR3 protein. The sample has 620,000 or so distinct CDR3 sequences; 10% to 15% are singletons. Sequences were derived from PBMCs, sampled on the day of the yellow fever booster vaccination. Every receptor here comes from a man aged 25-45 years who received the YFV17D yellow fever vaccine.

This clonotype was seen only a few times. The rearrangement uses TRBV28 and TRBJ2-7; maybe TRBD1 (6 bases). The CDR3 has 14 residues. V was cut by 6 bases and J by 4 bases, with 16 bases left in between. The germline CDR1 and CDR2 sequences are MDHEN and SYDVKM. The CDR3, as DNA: TGTGCCAGCAGAGTAGGACAGAAGGCGTACGAGCAGTACTTC. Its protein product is CASRVGQKAYEQYF.

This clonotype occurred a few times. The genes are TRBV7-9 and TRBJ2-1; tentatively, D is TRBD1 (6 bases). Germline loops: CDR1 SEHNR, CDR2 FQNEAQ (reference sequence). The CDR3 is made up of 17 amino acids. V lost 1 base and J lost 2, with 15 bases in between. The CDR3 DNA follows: TGTGCCAGCAGCTTAGAGCAGCCAGGGGTTCCCTACAATGAGCAGTTCTTC. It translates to CASSLEQPGVPYNEQFF.

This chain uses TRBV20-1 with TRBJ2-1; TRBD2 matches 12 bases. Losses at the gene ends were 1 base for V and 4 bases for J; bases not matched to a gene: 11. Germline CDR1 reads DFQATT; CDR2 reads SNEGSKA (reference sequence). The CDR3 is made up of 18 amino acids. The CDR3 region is CSARVASGRDSKYNEQFF. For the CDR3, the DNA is TGCAGTGCTAGAGTGGCTAGCGGGAGGGATTCAAAATACAATGAGCAGTTCTTC.

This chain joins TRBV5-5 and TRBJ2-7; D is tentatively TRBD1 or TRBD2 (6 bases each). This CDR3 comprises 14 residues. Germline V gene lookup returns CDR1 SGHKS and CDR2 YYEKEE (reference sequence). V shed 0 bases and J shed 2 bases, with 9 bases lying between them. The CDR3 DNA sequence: TGTGCCAGCAGCTTGGCTAGGGGGGCCTACGAGCAGTACTTC. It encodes CASSLARGAYEQYF.

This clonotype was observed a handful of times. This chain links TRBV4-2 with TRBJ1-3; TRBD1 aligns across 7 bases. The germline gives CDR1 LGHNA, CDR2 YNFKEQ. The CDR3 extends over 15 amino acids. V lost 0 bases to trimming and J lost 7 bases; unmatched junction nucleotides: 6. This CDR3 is CASSQDGGQANTIYF. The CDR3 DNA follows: TGTGCCAGCAGCCAAGATGGAGGACAGGCTAACACCATATATTTT.

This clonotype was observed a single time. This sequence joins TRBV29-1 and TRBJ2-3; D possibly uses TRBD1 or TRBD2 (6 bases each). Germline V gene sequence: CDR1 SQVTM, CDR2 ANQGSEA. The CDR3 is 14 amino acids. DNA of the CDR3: TGCAACGCCCTCTTGGGGGGCCTCACAGATACGCAGTATTTT. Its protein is CNALLGGLTDTQYF.

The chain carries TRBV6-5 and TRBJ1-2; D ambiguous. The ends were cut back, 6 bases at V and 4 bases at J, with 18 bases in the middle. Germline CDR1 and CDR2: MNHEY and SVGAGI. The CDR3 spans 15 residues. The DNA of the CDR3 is TGTGCCAGCAGGTATCCGAACCAGGTATCCTATGGCTACACCTTC. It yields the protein CASRYPNQVSYGYTF.

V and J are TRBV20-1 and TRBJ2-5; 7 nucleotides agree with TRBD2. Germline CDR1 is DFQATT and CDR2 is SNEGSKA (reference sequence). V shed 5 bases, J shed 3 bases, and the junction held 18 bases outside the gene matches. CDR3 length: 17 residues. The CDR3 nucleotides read TGCAGTGCTGTCCCCCCAAGCGGGAAGCGGTTAAAAGAGACCCAGTACTTC. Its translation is CSAVPPSGKRLKETQYF.

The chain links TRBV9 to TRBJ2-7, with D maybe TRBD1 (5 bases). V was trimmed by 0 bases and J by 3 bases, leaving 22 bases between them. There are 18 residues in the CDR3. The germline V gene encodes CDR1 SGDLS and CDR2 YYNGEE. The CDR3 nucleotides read TGTGCCAGCAGCGTAGTCCACAACCCCTCCAGGGTGGGCTACGAGCAGTACTTC. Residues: CASSVVHNPSRVGYEQYF. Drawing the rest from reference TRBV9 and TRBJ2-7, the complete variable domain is DSGVTQTPKHLITATGQRVTLRCSPRSGDLSVYWYQQSLDQGLQFLIQYYNGEERAKGNILERFSAQQFPDLHSELNLSSLELGDSALYFCASSVVHNPSRVGYEQYFGPGTRLTVT.

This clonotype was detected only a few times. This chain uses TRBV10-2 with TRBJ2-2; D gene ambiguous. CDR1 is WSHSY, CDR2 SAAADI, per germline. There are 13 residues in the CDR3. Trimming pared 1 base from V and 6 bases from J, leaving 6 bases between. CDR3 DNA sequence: TGCGCCAGCAGTGAGTTAAGGGCCGGGGAGCTGTTTTTT. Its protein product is CASSELRAGELFF.

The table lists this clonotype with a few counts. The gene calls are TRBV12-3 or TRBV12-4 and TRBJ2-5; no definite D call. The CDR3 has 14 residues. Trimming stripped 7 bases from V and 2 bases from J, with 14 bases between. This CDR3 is CASTPRAGQETQYF. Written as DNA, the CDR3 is TGTGCCAGCACCCCCCGGGCAGGACAAGAGACCCAGTACTTC.

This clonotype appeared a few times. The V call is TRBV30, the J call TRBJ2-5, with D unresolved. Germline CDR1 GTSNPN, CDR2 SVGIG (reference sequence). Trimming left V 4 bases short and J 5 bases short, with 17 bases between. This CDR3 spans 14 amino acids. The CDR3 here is CAWTSRQEMETQYF. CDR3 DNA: TGTGCCTGGACCTCGAGGCAGGAGATGGAGACCCAGTACTTC.

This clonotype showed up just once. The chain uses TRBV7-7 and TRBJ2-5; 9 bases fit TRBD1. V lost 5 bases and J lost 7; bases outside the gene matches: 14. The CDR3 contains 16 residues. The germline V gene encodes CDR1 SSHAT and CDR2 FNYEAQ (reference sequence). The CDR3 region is CASSPSLTGGRGTQYF. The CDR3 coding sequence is TGTGCCAGCAGCCCAAGTCTGACAGGGGGACGGGGGACCCAGTACTTC.

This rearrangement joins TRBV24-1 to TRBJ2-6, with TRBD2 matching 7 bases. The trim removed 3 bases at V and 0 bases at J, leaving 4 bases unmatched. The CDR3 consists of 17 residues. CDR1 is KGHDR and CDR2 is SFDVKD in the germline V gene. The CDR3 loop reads CATSDPGGGSGANVLTF. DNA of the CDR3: TGTGCCACCAGTGATCCTGGGGGGGGCTCTGGGGCCAACGTCCTGACTTTC.

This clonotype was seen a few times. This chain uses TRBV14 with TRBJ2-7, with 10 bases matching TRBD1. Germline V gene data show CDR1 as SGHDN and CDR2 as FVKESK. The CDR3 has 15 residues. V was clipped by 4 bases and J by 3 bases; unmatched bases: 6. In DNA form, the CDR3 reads TGTGCCAGCAGCCCTGACAGGGGGCTTTTCTACGAGCAGTACTTC. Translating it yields CASSPDRGLFYEQYF.

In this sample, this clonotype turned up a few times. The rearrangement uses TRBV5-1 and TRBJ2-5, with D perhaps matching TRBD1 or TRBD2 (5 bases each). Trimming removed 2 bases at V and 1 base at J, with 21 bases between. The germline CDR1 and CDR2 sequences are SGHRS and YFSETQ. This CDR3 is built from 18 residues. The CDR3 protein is CASSFGPNLEGTQETQYF. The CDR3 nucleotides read TGCGCCAGCAGCTTCGGCCCAAATCTAGAGGGGACCCAAGAGACCCAGTACTTC.

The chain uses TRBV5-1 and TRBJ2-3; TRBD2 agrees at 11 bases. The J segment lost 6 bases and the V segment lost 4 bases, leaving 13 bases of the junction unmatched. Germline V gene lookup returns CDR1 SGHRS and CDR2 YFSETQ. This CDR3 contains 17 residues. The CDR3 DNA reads TGCGCCAGCAGCACTACAATCGGACTAGCGGGCGGGGATACGCAGTATTTT. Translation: CASSTTIGLAGGDTQYF. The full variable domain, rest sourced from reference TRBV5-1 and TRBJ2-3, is KAGVTQTPRYLIKTRGQQVTLSCSPISGHRSVSWYQQTPGQGLQFLFEYFSETQRNKGNFPGRFSGRQFSNSRSEMNVSTLELGDSALYLCASSTTIGLAGGDTQYFGPGTRLTVL.